These T cell receptor beta chains were read from a single sample in a study of shared clonotypes between healthy human individuals. Generated by immunoSEQ multiplex PCR, the TCRdb table keeps only in-frame clones and is missing some. Of under 650,000 clones listed, about 96% were seen once; the top ten hold about 0.054%. Sample: naive CD4+ T cells sorted from blood. The receptors come from a woman younger than 45 in good health. Both conserved end residues are part of each CDR3. D genes are given only for firm matches.

d_gene,v_gene,CDR3aa
-,TRBV6-5,CASSYIGGQPQHF
TRBD2,TRBV7-9,CASSLKGGLAGTDTQYF
-,TRBV30,CAWSVGQGRNQPQHF
TRBD2,TRBV11-1,CASSSGLAGRSYNEQFF
TRBD1,TRBV5-1,CASSLLDRDDEQFF
TRBD1,TRBV27,CASSKGGLGQGLYYEQYF
TRBD2,TRBV18,CASSPLPGTSGSQYEQYF
-,TRBV5-4,CASSLEVDLGADTQYF
-,TRBV4-1,CASSRHRVTNEKLFF
TRBD2,TRBV7-3,CASSPGTTTDTQYF
-,TRBV28,CASRGGGEETQYF
TRBD1,TRBV19,CASSKYGQGTFFEQYF
-,TRBV5-4,CASSKQDLFGYTF
-,TRBV23-1,CASSRDNFGNTEAFF
-,TRBV19,CASSIGLYQPQHF